This T cell receptor beta chain was retrieved from a study of blood T cell repertoires in COVID-19. At the level of the study: Material from acute and convalescent COVID-19 was sourced from the United States, Italy and Spain. From T cells, B-cell-depleted T cells, or PBMCs came the material, which was cDNA or gDNA.

Germline V gene lookup returns CDR1 LNHDA and CDR2 SQIVND (reference sequence). Trimming removed 6 bases from V and 3 bases from J; junction bases left unmatched: 13. The CDR3 has 16 amino acids. Authors' analysis steps: Reference gene primer amplification gave nucleated cell count estimates. Assay used: immunoSEQ multiplex PCR; TCRdb lists only in-frame clones, some missing. Clone size and the V and J calls come from that table; the DNA yielded D and trimming. The sample includes roughly 83,000 clones, around 87% seen only once; the top ten take 7.5% to 9.5%. Sequences were obtained from peripheral blood. The receptor comes from a man of 80 years or more with active or convalescent COVID-19. The chain links TRBV19 to TRBJ1-1, with 7 bases identical to TRBD1. CDR3 sequence: CASRGERGRGHTEAFF. The CDR3 nucleotides are TGTGCCAGTAGAGGGGAAAGGGGGCGAGGGCACACTGAAGCTTTCTTT.